Listed below are T cell receptor beta chains from one sample, sequenced in a study of shared clonotypes between healthy human individuals. Sequencing used immunoSEQ multiplex PCR; TCRdb keeps in-frame clones, though not all of them. The data contain more than 2,000,000 clones, about 92% of them singletons. The source material was naive CD4+ T cells sorted from blood. The source is a young man in good health. Each CDR3 is given with its conserved first and last residue. Fields, in order: V gene, clone size, J gene, D gene, CDR3 DNA, CDR3 protein. A D gene is named only where the DNA matches it firmly. Clone size, where shown, is once, few, many, or a class for clones that have expanded.

TRBV18	NA	TRBJ2-3	NA	TGTGCCAGCTCACCAGGCTCCACAGATACGCAGTATTTT	CASSPGSTDTQYF
TRBV6-5	few	TRBJ1-4	NA	TGTGCCAGCAGTTCCCACGGAGGTCCTGAAAAACTGTTTTTT	CASSSHGGPEKLFF
TRBV10-3	NA	TRBJ2-2	TRBD2	TGTGCCATCAGTTGGGGACTAGCTTCTACCGGGGAGCTGTTTTTT	CAISWGLASTGELFF
TRBV5-1	NA	TRBJ2-7	NA	TGCGCCAGCAGCCCGGGCTACGAGCAGTACTTC	CASSPGYEQYF
TRBV5-1	once	TRBJ1-1	NA	TGCGCCAGCAGCTTGGTGGGGCAAGTTCGAGCTGAAGCTTTCTTT	CASSLVGQVRAEAFF
TRBV6-6	NA	TRBJ2-5	NA	TGTGCCAGCAGTTACTCGAGTGGGAGCCCAGAGACCCAGTACTTC	CASSYSSGSPETQYF
TRBV2	NA	TRBJ2-1	TRBD2	TGTGCCAGCAGTGTGGGGACTAGTCTTAATGAGCAGTTCTTC	CASSVGTSLNEQFF
TRBV6-5	NA	TRBJ2-7	TRBD2	TGTGCCAGCAGGCGGACTAGCGGGACCAACGAGCAGTACTTC	CASRRTSGTNEQYF
TRBV14	NA	TRBJ2-7	NA	TGTGCCAGCAGCCAAGTAAGCTACGAGCAGTACTTC	CASSQVSYEQYF
TRBV19	NA	TRBJ1-1	NA	TGTGCCAGTAGTACCCAGGGCGAGGGCACTGAAGCTTTCTTT	CASSTQGEGTEAFF
TRBV7-2	NA	TRBJ1-1	NA	TGTGCCAGCAGCGCCACGGGGACACCGAACACTGAAGCTTTCTTT	CASSATGTPNTEAFF
TRBV19	NA	TRBJ2-3	NA	TGTGCCAGTAGTACCGCTAGCGAGAGGGTGGCAGATACGCAGTATTTT	CASSTASERVADTQYF
TRBV18	NA	TRBJ1-1	NA	TGTGCCAGCTCACAATATGGTCGGGAGAACACTGAAGCTTTCTTT	CASSQYGRENTEAFF
TRBV19	NA	TRBJ2-2	NA	TGTGCCAGTATTCCTCCGGGGAGAGGGGAAGGCACCGGGGAGCTGTTTTTT	CASIPPGRGEGTGELFF
TRBV28	NA	TRBJ1-2	NA	TGTGCCAGCAGGCGAAGGGAAGGGGCCTCCTATGGCTACACCTTC	CASRRREGASYGYTF
TRBV7-2	NA	TRBJ1-6	NA	TGTGCCAGCAGCTTAAGTGGGACGGACTATAATTCACCCCTCCACTTT	CASSLSGTDYNSPLHF
TRBV5-1	NA	TRBJ2-1	TRBD2	TGCGCCAGCAGCGCGCTAGCGGGAGAGGGTTACAATGAGCAGTTCTTC	CASSALAGEGYNEQFF
TRBV7-9	NA	TRBJ2-3	TRBD1	TGTGCCAGCAGCTTAGGGCAGGGGGTCACAGATACGCAGTATTTT	CASSLGQGVTDTQYF
TRBV18	NA	TRBJ1-4	NA	TGTGCCAGCTCAACAACAGGGTACGAAGGTGAAAAACTGTTTTTT	CASSTTGYEGEKLFF
TRBV5-1	NA	TRBJ1-2	NA	TGCGCCAGCAGTCGAGAATCAGCTAACTATGGCTACACCTTC	CASSRESANYGYTF
TRBV7-2	NA	TRBJ1-6	TRBD1	TGTGCCAGCAGCGCCGGGACAGTAAATTCACCCCTCCACTTT	CASSAGTVNSPLHF
TRBV30	NA	TRBJ1-5	NA	TGTGCCTGGAGTGTACTTCGCCAGAACAGTCCCCAGCATTTT	CAWSVLRQNSPQHF
TRBV6-6	NA	TRBJ2-2	TRBD1	TGTGCCAGCAGGGGGACAGGCGGCAATGTGGGGGAGCTGTTTTTT	CASRGTGGNVGELFF
TRBV30	few	TRBJ1-5	TRBD1	TGTGCCTGGGGACAGGGGGGTCAGCCCCAGCATTTT	CAWGQGGQPQHF
TRBV29-1	once	TRBJ2-1	NA	TGCAGCGTAGGACAGTCCTACAATGAGCAGTTCTTC	CSVGQSYNEQFF
TRBV10-3	NA	TRBJ1-2	TRBD1	TGTGCCATCAGTTCTGACAGGGCGCAGGGCTATGGCTACACCTTC	CAISSDRAQGYGYTF
TRBV9	NA	TRBJ2-5	TRBD2	TGTGCCAGCAAACGGACTAGCGGGGGGGCTGAGACCCAGTACTTC	CASKRTSGGAETQYF
TRBV5-1	NA	TRBJ2-7	NA	TGCGCCAGCAGCCTTGAGCAGTACTTC	CASSLEQYF
TRBV19	NA	TRBJ2-7	TRBD1	TGTGCCAGTAGGGGACAGGCCTACGAGCAGTACTTC	CASRGQAYEQYF
TRBV19	NA	TRBJ2-1	TRBD1	TGTGCCAGTAACCAGGGACAGGGTATCAATGAGCAGTTCTTC	CASNQGQGINEQFF
TRBV4-1	NA	TRBJ2-7	NA	TGCGCCAGCAGCCCAAACCACCTTGGGGGGACCTACGAGCAGTACTTC	CASSPNHLGGTYEQYF
TRBV18	NA	TRBJ2-1	TRBD1	TGTGCCAGCTCACCCGGGGGACAGGGGGCTGATGAGCAGTTCTTC	CASSPGGQGADEQFF
TRBV18	NA	TRBJ2-7	TRBD2	TGTGCCAGCTCACCACCCGGACTAGCGGGTGCCTCCTACGAGCAGTACTTC	CASSPPGLAGASYEQYF
TRBV6-1	NA	TRBJ2-7	NA	TGTGCCAGCGAATCCGGGCCCGGCCCCTACGAGCAGTACTTC	CASESGPGPYEQYF
TRBV18	once	TRBJ2-7	TRBD2	TGTGCCAGCTCACCCCCGGGACTAGCGAGGGGATACGAGCAGTACTTC	CASSPPGLARGYEQYF
TRBV2	NA	TRBJ1-2	TRBD1	TGTGCCAGCAGCGGACAGGGGGTATCTAACTATGGCTACACCTTC	CASSGQGVSNYGYTF
TRBV7-2	NA	TRBJ2-2	NA	TGTGCCAGCAGCTTAGATGGCTACACCGGGGAGCTGTTTTTT	CASSLDGYTGELFF
TRBV29-1	NA	TRBJ2-1	NA	TGCAGCGTTGAACCTCGGACATCATACAATGAGCAGTTCTTC	CSVEPRTSYNEQFF
TRBV4-2	NA	TRBJ2-2	TRBD2	TGTGCCAGCAGCCAAGTAACGGGAGGGGCCGGGGAGCTGTTTTTT	CASSQVTGGAGELFF
TRBV7-3	NA	TRBJ1-1	NA	TGTGCCAGCAGCTTACGAACTGAAGCTTTCTTT	CASSLRTEAFF